The 17 T cell receptor beta chains given below trace back to one sample, sequenced in a study of CD8+CD57+ T cells in acquired aplastic anemia. Patients sequenced had flow cytometry evidence of CD8+CD57+ cell expansion. Genomic DNA constituted the template upon which TCR beta VDJ and CDR3 profiling was performed. TCRdb ran MiXCR on the reads and lists one entry per CDR3 protein. The table lists some 150,000 distinct CDR3 sequences, roughly 48% of them singletons. The sequenced material came from sorted CD4+, CD8+, or CD8+CD57+ T cells (not recorded which) from PBMCs. The receptors shown here come from a human donor with aplastic anemia.

V usage is TRBV7-9 and J usage is TRBJ2-3; D call uncertain. CDR1 SEHNR and CDR2 FQNEAQ come from the germline V gene (reference sequence). Deletions cut 4 bases from V and 5 bases from J, with 7 bases between. There are 12 residues in the CDR3. As DNA, the CDR3 is TGTGCCAGCAGCTCCCTCAGAGATACGCAGTATTTT. This gives the protein CASSSLRDTQYF.

This clonotype was found a few times. The chain uses TRBV7-8 and TRBJ2-1, with 9 bases lining up with TRBD2. The CDR3 is made up of 15 amino acids. The V and J ends lost 5 bases and 9 bases, in that order; junction bases with no gene match: 11. Per germline, CDR1 SGHVS and CDR2 FQNEAQ. The DNA for the CDR3 is TGTGCCAGCAGCCTCCAGCGGGGGGCCCACGGTGAGCAGTTCTTC. This translates into CASSLQRGAHGEQFF.

In this sample, this clonotype turned up many times. This chain connects TRBV6-1 to TRBJ1-1; 7 nucleotides align to TRBD1. Germline V gene sequence: CDR1 MNHNS, CDR2 SASEGT. Trimming removed 6 bases from V and 1 base from J; junction bases left unmatched: 14. The CDR3 spans 17 residues. The CDR3 region is CASRKVGQRSKNTEAFF. The CDR3 bases are TGTGCCAGCAGAAAGGTGGGACAGCGCAGTAAGAACACTGAAGCTTTCTTT.

J is TRBJ2-1 and V is TRBV10-3; tentative D call: TRBD2 (7 bases). Trimming took 4 bases from V and 0 from J, leaving 16 bases between them. Germline V gene data show CDR1 as ENHRY and CDR2 as SYGVKD. This CDR3 spans 17 amino acids. The CDR3 loop reads CAISASRGASSYNEQFF. The DNA for the CDR3 is TGTGCCATCAGTGCCAGTCGGGGGGCGAGCTCCTACAATGAGCAGTTCTTC.

This clonotype was seen many times. The rearrangement links TRBV11-2 to TRBJ1-1, with 9 bases identical to TRBD1. The CDR3 contains 16 residues. With 2 bases clipped from V and 0 bases from J, the junction kept 4 bases outside the gene matches. Germline assignment: CDR1 SGHAT and CDR2 FQNNGV. CDR3 in DNA: TGTGCCAGCAGCTTACTTTGGACAGGGGTGAACACTGAAGCTTTCTTT. This gives the protein CASSLLWTGVNTEAFF. The full variable domain, its missing parts supplied by reference TRBV11-2 and TRBJ1-1, is EAGVAQSPRYKIIEKRQSVAFWCNPISGHATLYWYQQILGQGPKLLIQFQNNGVVDDSQLPKDRFSAERLKGVDSTLKIQPAKLEDSAVYLCASSLLWTGVNTEAFFGQGTRLTVV.

This clonotype was seen ten or more times. The V gene is TRBV2, the J gene TRBJ2-2; D is unresolved. CDR1 and CDR2 (germline): SNHLY, FYNNEI. The CDR3 is 15 residues long. Trimming cost V 6 bases and J 3 bases, with 14 bases left between them. CDR3 nucleotides: TGTGCCAGCAGAGCACGTACAGTGGACACCGGGGAGCTGTTTTTT. This translates into CASRARTVDTGELFF. The complete variable domain, with remaining parts taken from reference TRBV2 and TRBJ2-2, reads EPEVTQTPSHQVTQMGQEVILRCVPISNHLYFYWYRQILGQKVEFLVSFYNNEISEKSEIFDDQFSVERPDGSNFTLKIRSTKLEDSAMYFCASRARTVDTGELFFGEGSRLTVL.

The rearrangement joins TRBV3-1 to TRBJ1-4; the D is unclear. This CDR3 spans 13 amino acids. V lost 3 bases to trimming and J lost 5 bases, with 7 bases between them. Germline assignment: CDR1 LGHDT and CDR2 YNNKEL (reference sequence). This CDR3 reads CASSQDLNEKLFF. As DNA, the CDR3 is TGTGCCAGCAGCCAGGATTTAAATGAAAAACTGTTTTTT.

This clonotype showed up many times. The CDR3 loop is CASSQDSRWGTGVSQPQHF. The DNA for the CDR3 is TGCGCCAGCAGCCAAGATAGCCGGTGGGGGACAGGGGTCAGTCAGCCCCAGCATTTT. The rearrangement joins TRBV4-1 to TRBJ1-5; 10 nucleotides match TRBD1. CDR1 is MGHRA and CDR2 is YSYEKL in the germline V gene. J lost 6 bases, V lost 0 bases, and 14 bases had no gene match. The CDR3 is 19 residues long.

This clonotype showed up many times. A read error may produce the germline difference seen at one junction end. J is TRBJ2-1 and V is TRBV7-7; 7 positions agree with TRBD2. The CDR3 loop spans 16 amino acids. CDR1 is SSHAT, CDR2 FNYEAQ, per germline (reference sequence). The CDR3 loop is CASSLGPGGSYNEQFF. The DNA of the CDR3 is TGTGCTAGCAGCTTAGGGCCGGGGGGCTCCTACAATGAGCAGTTCTTC.

This clonotype was recorded at least ten times. The V gene is TRBV7-2, the J gene TRBJ2-2; D is unresolved. The V end was cut by 3 bases, the J end by 5 bases, with 7 bases between. CDR3 length: 13 residues. The germline V gene has CDR1 SGHTA and CDR2 FQGNSA. CDR3 nucleotide sequence: TGTGCCAGCAGCTTTGGGGTGACCGGGGAGCTGTTTTTT. This translates into CASSFGVTGELFF.

This clonotype was seen at least ten times. This chain links TRBV15 with TRBJ1-2; no definite D call. This CDR3 comprises 13 residues. Germline lookup yields CDR1 LNHNV and CDR2 YYDKDF (reference sequence). V was shortened by 5 bases and J by 1 base, with 8 bases between the two germline ends. CDR3: CATSPDLNYGYTF. The CDR3 region has the DNA TGTGCCACCAGCCCGGACCTTAACTATGGCTACACCTTC.

This clonotype was seen ten or more times. The V and J genes are TRBV11-3 and TRBJ1-1, with TRBD1 as a possible D gene (6 bases). Germline V gene data show CDR1 as SGHNT and CDR2 as YENEEA. The CDR3 totals 15 residues. The ends were cut back, 0 bases at V and 4 bases at J, with 12 bases in the middle. Here the CDR3 DNA reads TGTGCCAGCAGCTTAGACGGCAAAGGGGGCACTGAAGCTTTCTTT. Translating it yields CASSLDGKGGTEAFF.

The V gene is TRBV3-1, the J gene TRBJ2-2; D is undetermined. The germline V and J ends were trimmed by 2 bases and 6 bases, with 1 base remaining between them. Germline assignment: CDR1 LGHDT and CDR2 YNNKEL (reference sequence). The length of the CDR3 is 11 residues. CDR3 coding DNA: TGTGCCAGCAGCCAATCCGGGGAGCTGTTTTTT. Translating it yields CASSQSGELFF.

The chain joins TRBV10-3 to TRBJ2-1; 7 bases are shared with TRBD2. Trimming took 5 bases from V and 0 from J; bases not matched to a gene: 4. CDR3 length: 15 amino acids. Looked up from germline, CDR1 is ENHRY and CDR2 is SYGVKD. The CDR3 spells CAISFGGYSYNEQFF. The DNA of the CDR3 is TGTGCCATCAGTTTCGGGGGGTACTCCTACAATGAGCAGTTCTTC.

The chain is built from TRBV5-1 and TRBJ1-1, with 8 bases matching TRBD1. This CDR3 spans 15 amino acids. Germline CDR1 and CDR2: SGHRS and YFSETQ. Trimming removed 5 bases from V and 5 bases from J; junction bases left unmatched: 11. DNA of the CDR3: TGCGCCAGCAGGTGGCAGGGGGCCTTGTGGACTGAAGCTTTCTTT. Protein product: CASRWQGALWTEAFF.

The chain joins TRBV15 to TRBJ2-5; 7 bases line up with TRBD1. Near its end, the DNA agrees better with TRBJ2-1, so the J call may be wrong. CDR1 LNHNV and CDR2 YYDKDF come from the germline V gene (reference sequence). This CDR3 contains 14 residues. CDR3 amino acids: CATSRQGPYNEQFF. In DNA, the CDR3 is TGTGCCACCAGTAGACAGGGCCCCTACAATGAGCAGTTCTTC.

Note on this clonotype: One end of the junction does not line up with germline, which may come from a read error. This sequence joins TRBV19 and TRBJ2-7, with 9 bases identical to TRBD2. The CDR3 loop spans 15 amino acids. Germline V gives CDR1 LNHDA, CDR2 SQIVND (reference sequence). The CDR3 DNA reads as TGTGCCAGTAGGATAGCGGGAGATACCGTAGACGAGCAGTACTTC. Translated: CASRIAGDTVDEQYF.